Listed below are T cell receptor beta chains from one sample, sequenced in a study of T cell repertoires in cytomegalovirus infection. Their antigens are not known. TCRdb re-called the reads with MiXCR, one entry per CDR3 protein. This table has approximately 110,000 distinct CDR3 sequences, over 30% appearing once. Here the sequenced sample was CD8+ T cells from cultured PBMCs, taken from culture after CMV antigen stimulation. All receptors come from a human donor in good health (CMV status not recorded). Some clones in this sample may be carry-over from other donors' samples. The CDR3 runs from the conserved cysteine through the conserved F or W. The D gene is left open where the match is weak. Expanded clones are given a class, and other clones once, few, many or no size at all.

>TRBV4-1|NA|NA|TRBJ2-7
CASSQESPGSFFYEQYF
TGCGCCAGCAGCCAAGAGTCCCCGGGTTCGTTTTTCTACGAGCAGTACTTC
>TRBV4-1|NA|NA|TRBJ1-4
CASSNPDREKLFF
TGCGCCAGCAGCAATCCCGACAGGGAAAAACTGTTTTTT
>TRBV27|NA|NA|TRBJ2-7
CASSLSGRHEQYF
TGTGCCAGCAGTTTATCAGGGCGCCACGAGCAGTACTTC
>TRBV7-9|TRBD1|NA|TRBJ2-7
CASSLEAFVVQGGEQYF
TGTGCCAGCAGCTTAGAGGCCTTCGTTGTACAGGGGGGAGAGCAGTACTTC
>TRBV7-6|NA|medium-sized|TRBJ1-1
CASSLAQGLNTEAFF
TGTGCCAGCAGCTTAGCGCAGGGGCTGAACACTGAAGCTTTCTTT
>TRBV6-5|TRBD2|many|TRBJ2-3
CASRSSGGNTDTQYF
TGTGCCAGCAGATCTAGCGGGGGAAACACAGATACGCAGTATTTT
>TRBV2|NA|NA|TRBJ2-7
CASAWTESYEQYF
TGTGCCAGCGCTTGGACGGAGTCCTACGAGCAGTACTTC
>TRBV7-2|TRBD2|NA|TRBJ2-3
CASSLLGSGGADTQYF
TGTGCCAGCAGCTTGTTGGGAAGCGGGGGGGCTGATACGCAGTATTTT
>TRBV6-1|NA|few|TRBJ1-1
CASSESWGEDNTEAFF
TGTGCCAGCAGTGAATCTTGGGGAGAGGATAACACTGAAGCTTTCTTT
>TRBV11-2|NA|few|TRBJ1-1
CASSLGGWGTEAFF
TGTGCCAGCAGCTTAGGAGGGTGGGGCACTGAAGCTTTCTTT
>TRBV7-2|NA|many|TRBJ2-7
CASSLDQGSYEQYF
TGTGCCAGCAGCTTAGATCAGGGCTCCTACGAGCAGTACTTC
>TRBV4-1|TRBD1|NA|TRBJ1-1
CASSQSRTGPSEAFF
TGCGCCAGCAGCCAATCCCGGACAGGGCCAAGTGAAGCTTTCTTT
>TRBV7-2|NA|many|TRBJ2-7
CASSFPDESWAYEQYF
TGTGCCAGCAGCTTCCCTGATGAGTCGTGGGCCTACGAGCAGTACTTC
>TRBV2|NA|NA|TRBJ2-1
CASPPRVSSYNEQFF
TGTGCCAGCCCTCCCAGGGTCAGCTCCTACAATGAGCAGTTCTTC
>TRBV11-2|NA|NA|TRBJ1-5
CASSLVMGGNQPQHF
TGTGCCAGCAGCTTAGTGATGGGAGGAAATCAGCCCCAGCATTTT
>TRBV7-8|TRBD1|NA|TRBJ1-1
CASSLDRGETEAFF
TGTGCCAGCAGCTTAGACAGGGGTGAGACTGAAGCTTTCTTT
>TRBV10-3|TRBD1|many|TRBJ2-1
CAISAQTGTYNEQFF
TGTGCCATCAGTGCCCAGACAGGGACCTACAATGAGCAGTTCTTC
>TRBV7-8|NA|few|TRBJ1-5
CASSLGFQGSNQPQHF
TGTGCCAGCAGCTTAGGGTTCCAGGGGAGCAATCAGCCCCAGCATTTT
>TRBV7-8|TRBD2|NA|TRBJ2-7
CASSLAPGLAGASSSYEQYF
TGTGCCAGCAGCTTAGCGCCGGGACTAGCGGGGGCCTCCTCGTCCTACGAGCAGTACTTC
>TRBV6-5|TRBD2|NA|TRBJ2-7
CASSLIAGGTYEQYF
TGTGCCAGCAGTTTAATAGCGGGGGGCACCTACGAGCAGTACTTC
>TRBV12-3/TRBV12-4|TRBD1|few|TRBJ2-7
CASSETGTGTEQYF
TGTGCCAGCAGCGAAACCGGGACAGGGACCGAGCAGTACTTC
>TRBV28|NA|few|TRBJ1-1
CASSLPGEKAFF
TGTGCCAGCAGTTTGCCTGGGGAGAAAGCTTTCTTT
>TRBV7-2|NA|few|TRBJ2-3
CASSFYRAGTDTQYF
TGTGCCAGCAGCTTTTACAGGGCTGGCACAGATACGCAGTATTTT
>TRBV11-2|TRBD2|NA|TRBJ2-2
CASSLVGGILAGELFF
TGTGCCAGCAGCTTAGTGGGGGGGATTTTGGCCGGGGAGCTGTTTTTT